Below are 20 T cell receptor beta chains sequenced from a single sample in a study of persistence of HIV-infected CD4 T cells. Sequencing used immunoSEQ version 4 in survey mode. The repertoire was sequenced with immunoSEQ multiplex PCR; TCRdb's copy has only in-frame clones and lacks some. The table lists about 40,000 clones, roughly 84% of them singletons. For these receptors, no antigen is known. Cells were stimulated with overlapping HIV-1 Gag 15-mer peptides. CD40L-negative CD69-negative CD45RO-high memory CD4+ T cells were sorted as populations depleted of antigen-responding cells. This material consisted of cultured CD4+ T cells from PBMCs, taken from a patient who received antiretroviral therapy. The receptors shown here come from an adult with HIV. The donor label of this sample is uncertain.

The rearrangement links TRBV21-1 to TRBJ1-2. TRBV21-1 represents a pseudogene. The CDR3 covers 12 residues. For the CDR3, the DNA is TGTGCCAGCAGGAATTTGGAATTTGGCTACACCTTC. It codes for CASRNLEFGYTF.

The rearrangement joins TRBV3-1 (or the pseudogene TRBV3-2) to TRBJ2-7, with D unclear. Germline CDR1 is LGHDT and CDR2 is YNNKEL (reference sequence). The V and J ends lost 3 bases and 2 bases respectively, with 17 bases between them. This CDR3 is 16 amino acids long. DNA for the CDR3: TGTGCCAGCAGCCACCTCTCTCTAGAGCGAGCCTACGAGCAGTACTTC. The encoded protein is CASSHLSLERAYEQYF.

The rearrangement uses TRBV2 and TRBJ1-5; D is perhaps TRBD1 (5 bases). Germline values: CDR1 SNHLY, CDR2 FYNNEI. The V and J ends lost 5 bases and 1 base respectively, with 9 bases between them. The CDR3 sequence is 14 residues long. The CDR3: CASSFRESNQPQHF. CDR3 nucleotides: TGTGCCAGCAGTTTCAGGGAAAGCAATCAGCCCCAGCATTTT.

This chain uses TRBV24-1 with TRBJ2-3; 9 bases line up with TRBD1. CDR1 and CDR2 from the germline V gene are KGHDR and SFDVKD. The CDR3 loop spans 16 amino acids. After removal of 5 bases from V and 5 bases from J, the junction contained 10 bases not matched to a gene. DNA of the CDR3: TGTGCCACCAGTGCTACAGGGGGCGTTGGGAAAGATACGCAGTATTTT. Amino acid sequence: CATSATGGVGKDTQYF.

The gene calls are TRBV7-9 and TRBJ1-2; TRBD1 agrees at 8 bases. The CDR3 covers 13 residues. Losses at the gene ends were 3 bases for V and 6 bases for J; bases not matched to a gene: 3. CDR1 is SEHNR and CDR2 is FQNEAQ in the germline V gene (reference sequence). The CDR3 DNA follows: TGTGCCAGCAGCTTCCCAGGGGGCAATGGCTACACCTTC. Protein: CASSFPGGNGYTF. The full variable domain, completed using reference TRBV7-9 and TRBJ1-2, is DTGVSQNPRHKITKRGQNVTFRCDPISEHNRLYWYRQTLGQGPEFLTYFQNEAQLEKSRLLSDRFSAERPKGSFSTLEIQRTEQGDSAMYLCASSFPGGNGYTFGSGTRLTVV.

V gene TRBV6-7 combines with J gene TRBJ2-3, with a weak D call TRBD1 (6 bases). TRBV6-7 is recorded as an ORF, its role being uncertain. CDR3 size: 16 residues. Trimming took 4 bases from V and 4 from J, leaving 18 bases between them. The CDR3 DNA is TGTGCCAGCAGTTTCAATTTGAGTGGGGGCGCAGATACGCAGTATTTT. Translation gives CASSFNLSGGADTQYF.

This clone was seen only once. The chain is built from TRBV29-1 and TRBJ2-7; D remains unclear. The V gene's germline CDR1 is SQVTM and CDR2 ANQGSEA. The CDR3 spans 13 residues. V was shortened by 4 bases and J by 7 bases, with 17 bases between the two germline ends. The chain's CDR3 is CSVGRTTNGEQYF. Written as DNA, the CDR3 is TGCAGCGTTGGAAGAACAACCAATGGTGAGCAGTACTTC.

This chain uses TRBV7-3 with TRBJ2-3, with D unresolved. In germline, CDR1 is SGHTA, CDR2 FQGTGA. Trimming removed 5 bases at V and 6 bases at J, with 15 bases between. This CDR3 contains 14 residues. CDR3 DNA: TGTGCCAGCAGCGCCTACGGACGGACCGATACGCAGTATTTT. It codes for CASSAYGRTDTQYF.

The rearrangement joins TRBV18 to TRBJ1-3; no reliable D call. CDR3 length: 16 amino acids. V lost 2 bases, J lost 0 bases, and 11 bases lay in between. Germline assignment: CDR1 KGHSH and CDR2 LQKENI. DNA of the CDR3: TGTGCCAGCTCACCATACGGAATTTCCTCTGGAAACACCATATATTTT. It codes for CASSPYGISSGNTIYF.

This chain connects TRBV6-1 to TRBJ1-2; possibly TRBD1 for D (6 bases). CDR3 length: 15 residues. V dropped 0 bases and J dropped 3 bases, with 11 bases sitting between them. The V gene's germline CDR1 is MNHNS and CDR2 SASEGT. CDR3 region: CASSEAGGRDYGYTF. The DNA of the CDR3 is TGTGCCAGCAGTGAAGCTGGGGGCCGTGACTATGGCTACACCTTC.

The chain couples TRBV7-9 to TRBJ1-5; D remains ambiguous. Germline V CDR1 and CDR2: SEHNR, FQNEAQ (reference sequence). The CDR3 length is 14 residues. Between the trimmed V and J ends, which lost 5 bases and 5 bases, there was a span of 13 bases. The chain's CDR3 is CASSVDPAYQPQHF. The CDR3, as DNA: TGTGCCAGCAGCGTCGACCCGGCGTATCAGCCCCAGCATTTT. The variable domain in full, with the rest retrieved from reference TRBV7-9 and TRBJ1-5, is DTGVSQNPRHKITKRGQNVTFRCDPISEHNRLYWYRQTLGQGPEFLTYFQNEAQLEKSRLLSDRFSAERPKGSFSTLEIQRTEQGDSAMYLCASSVDPAYQPQHFGDGTRLSIL.

The V call is TRBV14, the J call TRBJ2-7, with D uncertain. This CDR3 is built from 12 residues. The germline CDR1 and CDR2 sequences are SGHDN and FVKESK. The V gene lost 4 bases and the J gene lost 2 bases, with 6 bases spanning the gap. CDR3 nucleotides: TGTGCCAGCAGCCCCGGCGCCTACGAGCAGTACTTC. Translation: CASSPGAYEQYF.

The chain joins TRBV12-3 or TRBV12-4 to TRBJ2-2; D ambiguous. This CDR3 is built from 12 residues. Trimming took 5 bases from V and 6 from J, leaving 7 bases between them. CDR3 amino acids: CASSEFPGELFF. The CDR3 region has the DNA TGTGCCAGCAGTGAATTCCCCGGGGAGCTGTTTTTT.

This clone was observed a single time. V usage is TRBV7-2 and J usage is TRBJ2-3, with 7 bases aligning to TRBD2. The V and J ends lost 1 base and 4 bases, in that order; junction bases with no gene match: 8. Germline CDR1 SGHTA, CDR2 FQGNSA. This CDR3 has 16 amino acids. In DNA form, the CDR3 reads TGTGCCAGCAGCTTAGTGGGCGGGGGTCTTGCAGATACGCAGTATTTT. It translates to CASSLVGGGLADTQYF.

J is TRBJ2-4 and V is TRBV24-1; 10 bases fit TRBD1. CDR3 size: 18 residues. Germline CDR1 KGHDR, CDR2 SFDVKD. Unmatched junction bases numbered 8, after V lost 3 bases and J lost 1 base. CDR3 bases: TGTGCCACCAGTGATGCCGGGACAGGGGTCCTGGCCAAAAACATTCAGTACTTC. It translates to CATSDAGTGVLAKNIQYF.

This chain joins TRBV19 and TRBJ1-6; D uncertain. Per the germline V gene, CDR1 is LNHDA and CDR2 is SQIVND (reference sequence). CDR3 size: 15 residues. V gave up 3 bases and J gave up 13 bases, with 19 bases separating them. This chain's CDR3 is CASSMSGRRTFPLHF. The CDR3 coding sequence is TGTGCCAGTAGTATGTCCGGCAGGAGGACCTTTCCCCTCCACTTT.

This clone has only a few counts. The CDR3 DNA reads TGCAGCGTCGCCCGTGGACAGCCGGGCACTGAAGCTTTCTTT. Protein product: CSVARGQPGTEAFF. This chain joins TRBV29-1 and TRBJ1-1, with D possibly TRBD1 on 6 matching bases. CDR1 and CDR2 from the germline V gene are SQVTM and ANQGSEA. This CDR3 is 14 amino acids long. Trimming took 6 bases from V and 4 from J, leaving 18 bases between them.

V is TRBV7-2 and J is TRBJ1-6; 7 nucleotides agree with TRBD1. Germline-derived CDR1 and CDR2 are SGHTA and FQGNSA. CDR3 length equals 14 residues. With 5 bases clipped from V and 9 bases from J, the junction kept 7 bases outside the gene matches. The CDR3 sequence is CASSLDRVGSPLHF. The CDR3 DNA reads as TGTGCCAGCAGCCTCGACAGGGTCGGTTCACCCCTCCACTTT.

The J gene is TRBJ2-3, the V gene TRBV24-1; D assignment may be TRBD1 or TRBD2 (5 bases each). Deletions cut 4 bases from V and 2 bases from J, with 18 bases between. Per germline, CDR1 KGHDR and CDR2 SFDVKD. The CDR3 extends over 17 amino acids. CDR3 in DNA: TGTGCCACCAGTGAGCCCGGTGGGGCGGGTTCCACAGATACGCAGTATTTT. It codes for CATSEPGGAGSTDTQYF.

The chain carries TRBV6-4 and TRBJ1-2; D unclear. Trimming cost V 5 bases and J 2 bases, with 9 bases left between them. The CDR3 has 13 amino acids. The germline gives CDR1 MRHNA, CDR2 SNTAGT. CDR3 loop: CASSPDGNYGYTF. CDR3 nucleotide sequence: TGTGCCAGCAGTCCAGACGGCAACTATGGCTACACCTTC.